This T cell receptor (beta chain) was observed in a study of cytomegalovirus exposure and HLA in healthy donors. PCR was performed using 60 Vbeta and 13 Jbeta primers. Method: immunoSEQ multiplex PCR; TCRdb's copy keeps in-frame clones and lacks some. The data hold about 130,000 clones, with nearly 85% observed a single time. There are 13 residues in the CDR3. Trimming took 5 bases from V and 7 from J; bases not matched to a gene: 5. CDR1 MGHRA and CDR2 YSYEKL come from the germline V gene. Source material: PBMCs. The V and J genes are TRBV4-1 and TRBJ2-1; the match to TRBD1 covers 7 bases. This clonotype originated in a boy aged 10-17 years in good health and CMV-seronegative. The CDR3: CASSDRALNEQFF. CDR3 DNA: TGCGCCAGCAGCGACAGGGCGCTAAATGAGCAGTTCTTC.